This T cell receptor beta chain was sequenced for a study of metastatic and nonmetastatic thyroid tumors. Whole-study findings and limits: TCR beta diversity was reportedly significantly higher in malignant thyroid tumors than benign nodules, in blood and tumor.

Germline V lookup: CDR1 ENHRY, CDR2 SYGVKD. This CDR3 spans 16 amino acids. Trimming shortened V by 6 bases and J by 2 bases, and 19 bases separated the two germline ends. Treatment of any kind had been given to no patient before thyroid surgery. TCRdb re-clonotyped the PCR reads through MiXCR. The sample consists of roughly 15,000 clones, about 12% of them appearing once. The sample holds many counts of this clone. Antigen unknown. This sequence was found in a female donor with papillary thyroid cancer or a benign thyroid nodule (not recorded which). Some clones in this sample may be carry-over from other donors' samples. The chain combines TRBV10-3 with TRBJ2-5, with D perhaps TRBD1 (7 bases). Sequenced input: blood. The CDR3 nucleotides read TGTGCCATCAGCACATTGGACAGGAGGGGGCAAGAGACCCAGTACTTC. Its translation is CAISTLDRRGQETQYF.